The source of this T cell receptor (beta chain) is a study of T cells in Graves' hyperthyroidism and ophthalmopathy. Study results and caveats: Among clonotypes expanded in thyroid above 0.001, most were also found in blood.

There were TCR beta CDR3 regions amplified from RNA transcripts. HTBI primers were used for first-round RT-PCR of the TCR CDR3. TCRdb analysed the multiplex PCR reads with MiXCR anew, one entry per CDR3 protein. This sample has roughly 580,000 distinct CDR3 sequences, with around 45% found just once. This clonotype was found a few times. Antigen specificity is unknown. Specimen: peripheral blood or thyroid tissue (not recorded which). The TCR sequence derives from a woman aged 18 to 35 with Graves' hyperthyroidism.

Here the CDR3 DNA reads TGCAGTGCTCTACAGGGACTTCGTTATCAGCCCCAGCATTTT. Amino acid sequence: CSALQGLRYQPQHF. This chain uses TRBV20-1 with TRBJ1-5, with D possibly TRBD1 on 6 matching bases. This CDR3 region has 14 residues. V lost 5 bases and J 5 bases, leaving 16 bases between the germline ends. Per germline, CDR1 DFQATT and CDR2 SNEGSKA (reference sequence).